These T cell receptor beta chains were read from a single sample in a study of cytomegalovirus exposure and HLA in healthy donors. TCRdb's copy holds only in-frame clones and misses some; the assay was immunoSEQ multiplex PCR. The repertoire holds under 200,000 clones, with 60% to 80% as singletons. The sample comprised PBMCs. The receptors derive from a man aged 50 to 60 in good health and CMV-seropositive. The CDR3 runs from the conserved cysteine through the conserved F or W. Clone size is not always given. Where it is, it says once, few, many or a class for expanded clones.

V gene: TRBV27; J gene: TRBJ2-5; clone size: .; CDR3 length: 15; CDR3 protein: CASSSTGGPRETQYF
V gene: TRBV4-1; J gene: TRBJ1-1; clone size: .; CDR3 length: 15; CDR3 protein: CASSQYRGLNTEAFF
V gene: TRBV10-1; J gene: TRBJ2-7; clone size: .; CDR3 length: 12; CDR3 protein: CASQEADYEQYF
V gene: TRBV5-1; J gene: TRBJ1-1; clone size: .; CDR3 length: 16; CDR3 protein: CASSFGHVAANTEAFF
V gene: TRBV5-1; J gene: TRBJ2-1; clone size: .; CDR3 length: 14; CDR3 protein: CASSFPETVNEQFF
V gene: TRBV4-2; J gene: TRBJ2-3; clone size: .; CDR3 length: 15; CDR3 protein: CASRPGLAGTDTQYF
V gene: TRBV5-4; J gene: TRBJ2-5; clone size: once; CDR3 length: 15; CDR3 protein: CASSQLASGVETQYF
V gene: TRBV2; J gene: TRBJ2-3; clone size: .; CDR3 length: 14; CDR3 protein: CASSDGSVRDTQYF
V gene: TRBV27; J gene: TRBJ2-1; clone size: .; CDR3 length: 13; CDR3 protein: CASSFRTYNEQFF
V gene: TRBV5-4; J gene: TRBJ2-7; clone size: once; CDR3 length: 18; CDR3 protein: CASSPPGGGLQPLNRQYF
V gene: TRBV28; J gene: TRBJ1-2; clone size: once; CDR3 length: 13; CDR3 protein: CASSWQTGYGYTF
V gene: TRBV28; J gene: TRBJ2-7; clone size: .; CDR3 length: 15; CDR3 protein: CASSGRDRGTYEQYF
V gene: TRBV7-9; J gene: TRBJ1-2; clone size: once; CDR3 length: 14; CDR3 protein: CASSTLGGTRGYTF
V gene: TRBV7-2; J gene: TRBJ2-7; clone size: .; CDR3 length: 15; CDR3 protein: CASSAGTDPFHEQYF
V gene: TRBV27; J gene: TRBJ1-1; clone size: .; CDR3 length: 14; CDR3 protein: CASSLNGANTEAFF
V gene: TRBV28; J gene: TRBJ1-1; clone size: .; CDR3 length: 14; CDR3 protein: CASSSQRRGLGPFF
V gene: TRBV28; J gene: TRBJ2-5; clone size: .; CDR3 length: 15; CDR3 protein: CASSLNRAYQETQYF
V gene: TRBV25-1; J gene: TRBJ2-2; clone size: .; CDR3 length: 13; CDR3 protein: CASADRASGELFF